The clone carrying this T cell receptor (beta chain) has just a few counts. Its antigen is still unknown. These data originate in a study of cytomegalovirus exposure and HLA in healthy donors. Overall study findings and caveats: Cytomegalovirus-associated status was assigned to about 170 TCR beta chains. An analysis was carried out later, and it reportedly showed fewer N-insertions in an Asian-associated ancestry cluster than the approximately 670-donor mean.

This CDR3 is built from 12 residues. The germline gives CDR1 SNHLY, CDR2 FYNNEI. The V end was cut by 7 bases, the J end by 4 bases, with 10 bases between. PCR employed 60 Vbeta and 13 Jbeta primers. Using immunoSEQ multiplex PCR, the repertoire was profiled, and TCRdb retains in-frame clones only, with some absent. Found here are about 130,000 clones, around three quarters of them singletons; the top ten hold more than 8%. The sequenced sample consisted of PBMCs. This rearrangement joins TRBV2 to TRBJ1-1; D ambiguous. The source is a man aged 25 to 45 in good health and CMV-seropositive. The CDR3 DNA sequence: TGTGCCAGCACCCGACAATTCACTGAAGCTTTCTTT. Residues: CASTRQFTEAFF.